Shown below are 8 T cell receptor beta chains from a single sample sequenced in a study of blood T cell repertoires in COVID-19. Sequencing used immunoSEQ multiplex PCR; TCRdb keeps in-frame clones, though not all of them. The sample holds nearly 300,000 clones, 88% seen once. Material: peripheral blood. Receptor source: a woman younger than 45 who had recovered from COVID-19.

V and J are TRBV5-8 and TRBJ2-1; perhaps TRBD1 as D (5 bases). In germline, CDR1 is SGHTS, CDR2 YDEGEE. The CDR3 has 15 amino acids. V was pared by 7 bases and J by 0 bases, with 14 bases between. In DNA form, the CDR3 reads TGTGCCAGCTTGTTCACAGGCAGCTCCTACAATGAGCAGTTCTTC. Translation: CASLFTGSSYNEQFF.

The chain recombines TRBV7-9 with TRBJ2-5; 7 nucleotides match TRBD1. This CDR3 has 15 amino acids. Trimming removed 5 bases from V and 4 bases from J; junction bases left unmatched: 10. Looked up from germline, CDR1 is SEHNR and CDR2 is FQNEAQ (reference sequence). This chain's CDR3 is CASSIRTGLAETQYF. Here the CDR3 DNA reads TGTGCCAGCAGCATCCGGACAGGCCTAGCAGAGACCCAGTACTTC.

The chain carries TRBV28 and TRBJ2-3; D is possibly TRBD2 (6 bases). This CDR3 is built from 13 residues. Trimming left V 6 bases short and J 1 base short, with 8 bases between. Germline V lookup: CDR1 MDHEN, CDR2 SYDVKM. The CDR3 DNA reads as TGTGCCAGCAGGACGGGGGGCACAGATACGCAGTATTTT. Its protein product is CASRTGGTDTQYF.

CDR3 protein: CASSGLNSLRNQPQHF. CDR3 DNA sequence: TGTGCCAGCAGTGGCCTCAATAGCTTGCGCAATCAGCCCCAGCATTTT. This chain connects TRBV28 to TRBJ1-5; D remains unclear. This CDR3 is built from 16 residues. Germline assignment: CDR1 MDHEN and CDR2 SYDVKM. V shed 5 bases and J shed 2 bases, with 16 bases lying between them.

The rearrangement uses TRBV28 and TRBJ1-1, with TRBD1 as a possible D gene (5 bases). There are 15 residues in the CDR3. V lost 6 bases, J lost 10 bases, and 24 bases lay in between. From germline, CDR1 is MDHEN and CDR2 SYDVKM. The CDR3 coding sequence is TGTGCCAGCAGCCCACACGGGGGTTTGCTGACAGTAGCTTTCTTT. Translation: CASSPHGGLLTVAFF.

The chain's CDR3 is CASSLDRYNEQFF. CDR3 bases: TGTGCCAGCAGCCTTGACAGGTACAATGAGCAGTTCTTC. The chain has TRBV3-1 (or the pseudogene TRBV3-2) and TRBJ2-1; D is possibly TRBD1 (6 bases). Germline V lookup: CDR1 LGHDT, CDR2 YNNKEL (reference sequence). The CDR3 contains 13 residues. The V gene lost 4 bases and the J gene lost 4 bases, with 8 bases spanning the gap.

This chain links TRBV6-5 with TRBJ1-1; 8 bases agree with TRBD1. Germline lookup yields CDR1 MNHEY and CDR2 SVGAGI. This CDR3 comprises 12 residues. The V gene end was trimmed by 5 bases and the J gene end by 6 bases; junction bases not matched to a gene: 2. CDR3 sequence reads: CASSQTGAEAFF. The CDR3 DNA reads TGTGCCAGCAGTCAGACAGGGGCTGAAGCTTTCTTT.

This rearrangement joins TRBV5-1 to TRBJ1-1; 7 bases line up with TRBD1. From germline, CDR1 is SGHRS and CDR2 YFSETQ. V lost 4 bases, J lost 6 bases, and 6 bases stayed unmatched. CDR3 length: 13 amino acids. CDR3 nucleotides: TGCGCCAGCAGCCAACAGGGGTTAGCTGAAGCTTTCTTT. Residues: CASSQQGLAEAFF.